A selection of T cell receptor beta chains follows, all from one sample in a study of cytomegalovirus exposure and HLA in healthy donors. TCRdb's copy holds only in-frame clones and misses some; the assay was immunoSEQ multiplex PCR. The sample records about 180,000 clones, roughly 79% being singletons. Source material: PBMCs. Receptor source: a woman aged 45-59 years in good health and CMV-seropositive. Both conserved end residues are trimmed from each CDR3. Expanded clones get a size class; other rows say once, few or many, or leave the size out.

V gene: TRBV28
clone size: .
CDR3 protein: ASSTGVGEAF

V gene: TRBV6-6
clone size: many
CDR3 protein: ASGLAGDGEQF

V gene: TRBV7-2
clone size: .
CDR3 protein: ASSGAGDTIY

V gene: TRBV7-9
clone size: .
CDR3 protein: ASSSRVGGNTEAF

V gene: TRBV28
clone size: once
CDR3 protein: ASSQAAGAIVLNEQF

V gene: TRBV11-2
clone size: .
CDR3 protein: ASSLDLGGDEQF

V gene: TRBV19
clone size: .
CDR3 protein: ASSIGVTFLTEAF

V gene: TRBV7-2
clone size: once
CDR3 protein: ASSPTDGYT

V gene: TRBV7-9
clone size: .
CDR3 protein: ASSREGSYEQY

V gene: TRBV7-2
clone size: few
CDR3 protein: ASTGGANYGYT

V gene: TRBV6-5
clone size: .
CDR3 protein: ASSYSVVRDYT

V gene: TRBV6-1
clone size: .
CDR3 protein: ASSDSRGWSSQY

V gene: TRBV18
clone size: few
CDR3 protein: ASSPRGAQGSGNTIY

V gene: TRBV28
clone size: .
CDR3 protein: ASSQGPTDTQY

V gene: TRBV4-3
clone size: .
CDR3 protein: ASSQGGAVYGYT

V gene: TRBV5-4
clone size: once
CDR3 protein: ASSLMGGEQY

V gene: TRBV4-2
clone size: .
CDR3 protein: ASSQALTDSYEQY

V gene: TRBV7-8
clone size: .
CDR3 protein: ASSLELAGDRETQY

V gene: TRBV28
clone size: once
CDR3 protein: ASSSPLGALSSYEQY

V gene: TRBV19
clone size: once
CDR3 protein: ASSIFTGGSGNTIY

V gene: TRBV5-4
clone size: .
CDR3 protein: ASSLDRGATNEKLF

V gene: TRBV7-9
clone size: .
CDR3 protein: ASTRRLVADTQY

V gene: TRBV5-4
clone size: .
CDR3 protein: ASSLNGGGYGYT

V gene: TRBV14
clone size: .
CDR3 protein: ASSQVVEGNTEAF

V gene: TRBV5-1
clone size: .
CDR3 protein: ASSPEGAGYGYT

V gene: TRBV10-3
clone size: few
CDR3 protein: AITSGTSGSSVEQF

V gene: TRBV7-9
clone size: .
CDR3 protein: ASSLVAGRGSYEQY

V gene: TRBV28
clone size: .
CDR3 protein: ASSRVGAGAYEQY

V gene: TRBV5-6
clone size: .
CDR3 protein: ASSLPDFASYNEQF

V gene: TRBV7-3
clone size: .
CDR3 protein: ASSKTGSSSGANVLT

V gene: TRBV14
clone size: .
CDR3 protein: ASSLSGAAEAF

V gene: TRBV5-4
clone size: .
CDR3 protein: ASSLAGSYEQY

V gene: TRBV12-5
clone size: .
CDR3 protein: ASGLVGLRGWVSEAF

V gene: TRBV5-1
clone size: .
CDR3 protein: ASSLEVRVYGYT

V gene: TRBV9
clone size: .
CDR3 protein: ASSARGAGGSTDTQY

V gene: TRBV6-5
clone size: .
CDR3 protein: ASHGGLYYGYT

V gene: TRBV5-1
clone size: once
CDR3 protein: ASSLGTGNTYNEQF

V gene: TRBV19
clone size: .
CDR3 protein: ASRSTGGHYGYT

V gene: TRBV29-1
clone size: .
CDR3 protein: SVAGGPTDTQY

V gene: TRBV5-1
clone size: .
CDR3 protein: ASSLGGAWGTEAF

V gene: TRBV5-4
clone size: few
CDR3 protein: ASSLKGGSNEKLF

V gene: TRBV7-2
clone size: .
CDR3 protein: ASSYKGQDEQY

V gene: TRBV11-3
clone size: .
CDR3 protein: ASSQRGEQY

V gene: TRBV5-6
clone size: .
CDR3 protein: ASTLGGTREHEKLF

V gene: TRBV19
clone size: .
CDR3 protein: ASSIDKGERQPQH

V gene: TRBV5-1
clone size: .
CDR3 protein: ASSLTGGSLRDTQY

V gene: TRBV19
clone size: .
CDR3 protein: ASSISRLAGLRNEQF

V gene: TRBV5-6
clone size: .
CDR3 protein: ASSSTGGIEQF

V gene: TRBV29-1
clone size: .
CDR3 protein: SLGTASEAF

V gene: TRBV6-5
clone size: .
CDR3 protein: ASSYQSSGTSYEQY